This T cell receptor (beta chain) was profiled in a study of blood T cell repertoires in COVID-19. About the study: The United States, Italy and Spain provided the acute and convalescent COVID-19 samples. In each case, the material was cDNA or gDNA derived from T cells, B-cell-depleted T cells, or PBMCs.

The CDR3 consists of 14 residues. The germline V gene encodes CDR1 LNHNV and CDR2 YYDKDF (reference sequence). Trimming removed 0 bases at V and 5 bases at J, with 11 bases between. In the original workflow: From reference gene primer amplification, estimates of nucleated cell counts were derived. The assay was immunoSEQ multiplex PCR, and TCRdb's table has in-frame clones only and misses some. That table is the source of V, J and clone size, and D and trimming were worked out from the DNA. The table has about 330,000 clones, about 82% seen once. V gene TRBV15 combines with J gene TRBJ2-7, with D possibly being TRBD1 (6 bases). The sequencing sample was made of peripheral blood. This clonotype originated in a woman between 45 and 60 years old with acute or convalescent COVID-19. CDR3 sequence: CATSRETGINEQYF. CDR3 coding DNA: TGTGCCACCAGCAGAGAAACAGGGATTAACGAGCAGTACTTC. Complete variable domain (other parts from reference TRBV15 and TRBJ2-7): DAMVIQNPRYQVTQFGKPVTLSCSQTLNHNVMYWYQQKSSQAPKLLFHYYDKDFNNEADTPDNFQSRRPNTSFCFLDIRSPGLGDTAMYLCATSRETGINEQYFGPGTRLTVT.